The 28 T cell receptor beta chains below come from one sample, sequenced in a study of metastatic and nonmetastatic thyroid tumors. TCRdb re-processed the PCR reads through MiXCR. The repertoire consists of some 19,000 clones, with around 25% occurring once and the leading ten covering 3.3%. None of the patients had undergone any treatment ahead of thyroid surgery. Material for sequencing was blood. The source is a male donor with papillary thyroid cancer or a benign thyroid nodule (not recorded which). Some clones in this sample may be carry-over from other donors' samples.

This clone was seen only a few times. J is TRBJ2-2 and V is TRBV11-2; D not resolved. The CDR3 consists of 14 residues. Germline V gene lookup returns CDR1 SGHAT and CDR2 FQNNGV. V dropped 1 base and J dropped 8 bases, with 11 bases sitting between them. DNA for the CDR3: TGTGCCAGCAGCTTAGGGGCAGTGCTAGGGGAGCTGTTTTTT. It yields the protein CASSLGAVLGELFF.

The chain employs TRBV5-1 and TRBJ2-5; 8 bases fit TRBD1. Trimming at V came to 2 bases and at J to 1 base, leaving 1 base not matched to a gene. The CDR3 has 14 residues. The germline CDR1 and CDR2 sequences are SGHRS and YFSETQ. The CDR3 sequence is CASSFTGGQETQYF. CDR3 DNA: TGCGCCAGCAGCTTTACAGGGGGCCAAGAGACCCAGTACTTC.

This clone is labeled medium-sized. The V gene is TRBV5-1, the J gene TRBJ2-7; 10 bases map to TRBD2. From germline, CDR1 is SGHRS and CDR2 YFSETQ. This CDR3 spans 14 amino acids. Trimming removed 7 bases from V and 5 bases from J; junction bases left unmatched: 9. The CDR3 loop is CASAGLAGANEQYF. The CDR3 coding sequence is TGCGCCAGCGCGGGTCTAGCGGGAGCCAACGAGCAGTACTTC.

The table lists this clone with many counts. V gene TRBV4-3 combines with J gene TRBJ2-3; unclear D gene. Germline CDR1 is LGHNA and CDR2 is YSLEER. Trimming removed 0 bases at V and 3 bases at J, with 4 bases between. The CDR3 runs 13 residues. The CDR3 sequence: CASSQEATDTQYF. The CDR3 DNA reads TGCGCCAGCAGCCAAGAGGCGACAGATACGCAGTATTTT.

Many counts were recorded for this clone. The chain recombines TRBV10-3 with TRBJ2-1, with 8 bases fitting TRBD2. V lost 7 bases, J lost 8 bases, and 4 bases stayed unmatched. CDR3 length equals 12 residues. Germline lookup yields CDR1 ENHRY and CDR2 SYGVKD. The CDR3 nucleotides are TGTGCCATCAAAGGACTAGCCGATGAGCAGTTCTTC. Protein sequence: CAIKGLADEQFF.

This clone has just a few counts. The J gene is TRBJ2-5, the V gene TRBV15; D might be TRBD1 (5 bases). CDR3 length: 14 residues. V lost 2 bases and J lost 4, with 11 bases in between. Per the germline V gene, CDR1 is LNHNV and CDR2 is YYDKDF (reference sequence). The CDR3 sequence: CATSRQGVIETQYF. CDR3 DNA sequence: TGTGCCACCAGCAGACAGGGCGTGATAGAGACCCAGTACTTC.

The J gene is TRBJ1-1, the V gene TRBV29-1, with D unresolved. V was shortened by 6 bases and J by 0 bases, with 5 bases between the two germline ends. CDR1 SQVTM and CDR2 ANQGSEA come from the germline V gene. The CDR3 is 11 amino acids. CDR3 sequence: CSVLLNTEAFF. CDR3 nucleotides: TGCAGCGTACTCCTGAACACTGAAGCTTTCTTT. The variable domain in full, with the rest retrieved from reference TRBV29-1 and TRBJ1-1, is SAVISQKPSRDICQRGTSLTIQCQVDSQVTMMFWYRQQPGQSLTLIATANQGSEATYESGFVIDKFPISRPNLTFSTLTVSNMSPEDSSIYLCSVLLNTEAFFGQGTRLTVV.

This clone was seen ten or more times. The rearrangement links TRBV3-1 to TRBJ2-5; possible D gene TRBD1, 5 bases. This CDR3 region has 13 residues. Germline V gene data show CDR1 as LGHDT and CDR2 as YNNKEL (reference sequence). Trimming stripped 1 base from V and 9 bases from J, with 12 bases between. The chain's CDR3 is CASSQGYRSAQYF. CDR3 DNA: TGTGCCAGCAGCCAAGGGTACAGGTCTGCCCAGTACTTC.

The sample holds a few counts of this clone. The J gene is TRBJ2-3, the V gene TRBV28, with 11 bases fitting TRBD2. V was clipped by 5 bases and J by 3 bases; unmatched bases: 7. The germline V gene encodes CDR1 MDHEN and CDR2 SYDVKM. This CDR3 is 16 amino acids long. The CDR3 DNA follows: TGTGCCAGCAGTCGAACTAGCGGGAGAGGTACAGATACGCAGTATTTT. This sequence encodes CASSRTSGRGTDTQYF.

The chain combines TRBV18 with TRBJ2-5; D gene uncertain. V lost 3 bases to trimming and J lost 5 bases, with 10 bases between them. Germline CDR1 is KGHSH and CDR2 is LQKENI. The CDR3 extends over 13 amino acids. For the CDR3, the DNA is TGTGCCAGCTCACCGAGAGATGGGGAGACCCAGTACTTC. It translates to CASSPRDGETQYF. Looking up the rest from reference TRBV18 and TRBJ2-5 gives the full variable domain: NAGVMQNPRHLVRRRGQEARLRCSPMKGHSHVYWYRQLPEEGLKFMVYLQKENIIDESGMPKERFSAEFPKEGPSILRIQQVVRGDSAAYFCASSPRDGETQYFGPGTRLLVL.

This clone was counted a few times. Possible read error: a much larger clone is one base away. Other DNA sequences in this specimen translate into the identical CDR3. The rearrangement links TRBV5-4 to TRBJ1-1; a weak D match, TRBD1 (5 bases). Germline V gives CDR1 SGHNT, CDR2 YYREEE (reference sequence). The CDR3 spans 13 residues. Written as DNA, the CDR3 is TGTGCCAGCAGCATAAGGGGAAATACTGAAGCCTTCTTT. It codes for CASSIRGNTEAFF.

This clone appeared a few times. The V gene is TRBV11-2, the J gene TRBJ2-2, with TRBD2 matching 13 bases. Unmatched junction bases numbered 6, after V lost 1 base and J lost 7 bases. The CDR3 runs 17 residues. Looked up from germline, CDR1 is SGHAT and CDR2 is FQNNGV. Here the CDR3 reads CASSLVLAGGPGGELFF. The CDR3 nucleotides are TGTGCCAGCAGCTTAGTACTAGCGGGAGGGCCTGGCGGGGAGCTGTTTTTT.

The table lists this clone with many counts. It may be a read error: a sequence one base away is much more abundant. This specimen includes other DNA sequences encoding the same CDR3. The J gene is TRBJ2-5, the V gene TRBV6-5, with TRBD2 matching 11 bases. The J segment lost 5 bases and the V segment lost 0 bases, leaving 8 bases of the junction unmatched. Looked up from germline, CDR1 is MNHEY and CDR2 is SVGAGI. CDR3 length: 17 amino acids. The CDR3 loop reads CASSYSALLAGGETQYF. CDR3 DNA: TGTGCCAGCAGTTACTCGGCACTGCTAGCGGGGGGTGAGACCCAGTACTTC.

J is TRBJ2-7 and V is TRBV28, with TRBD1 matching over 7 bases. CDR1 is MDHEN, CDR2 SYDVKM, per germline. The CDR3 sequence is 14 residues long. V gave up 6 bases and J gave up 4 bases; unmatched junction bases: 9. Here the CDR3 reads CASSTGDSEYEQYF. The CDR3 nucleotides are TGTGCCAGCAGCACCGGGGACAGCGAATACGAGCAGTACTTC.

This chain joins TRBV12-3 or TRBV12-4 and TRBJ2-7; D may be TRBD2 (6 bases). V lost 7 bases and J 3 bases, leaving 16 bases between the germline ends. This CDR3 is built from 14 residues. CDR3 sequence: CASTSDGGGYEQYF. CDR3 coding DNA: TGTGCCAGCACCTCGGACGGGGGAGGCTACGAGCAGTACTTC.

This chain joins TRBV5-1 and TRBJ1-2; perhaps TRBD1 as D (5 bases). Germline values: CDR1 SGHRS, CDR2 YFSETQ. CDR3 length equals 15 residues. The germline V and J ends were trimmed by 8 bases and 2 bases, with 19 bases remaining between them. This chain's CDR3 is CASSTDIFRNYGYTF. The CDR3 DNA reads TGCGCCAGTTCCACGGACATTTTTCGAAACTATGGCTACACCTTC.

The V and J genes are TRBV3-1 and TRBJ1-6; D remains unclear. This CDR3 is built from 12 residues. Germline CDR1 reads LGHDT; CDR2 reads YNNKEL (reference sequence). V was trimmed by 1 base and J by 8 bases, leaving 3 bases between them. CDR3 protein: CASSQVDSPLHF. The CDR3 nucleotides read TGTGCCAGCAGCCAAGTTGATTCACCCCTCCACTTT. The full variable domain, its missing parts supplied by reference TRBV3-1 and TRBJ1-6, is DTAVSQTPKYLVTQMGNDKSIKCEQNLGHDTMYWYKQDSKKFLKIMFSYNNKELIINETVPNRFSPKSPDKAHLNLHINSLELGDSAVYFCASSQVDSPLHFGNGTRLTVT.

This clone was detected a few times. This chain links TRBV20-1 with TRBJ2-7; maybe TRBD1 (6 bases). The V gene lost 5 bases and the J gene lost 6 bases, with 14 bases spanning the gap. The CDR3 runs 12 residues. Germline V gene lookup returns CDR1 DFQATT and CDR2 SNEGSKA (reference sequence). CDR3 amino acids: CSAQKQGTEQYF. The CDR3 DNA follows: TGCAGTGCTCAGAAACAGGGTACCGAGCAGTACTTC.

A few counts support this clone. A clone one base away is much larger, so this may be a read error. The V gene is TRBV2, the J gene TRBJ1-5; no clear D gene. This CDR3 contains 14 residues. Germline V gives CDR1 SNHLY, CDR2 FYNNEI. The CDR3 region has the DNA TGTGCCAGCAGTGAGGCGCCAAGCAATCAGCTCCAGCATTTT. This encodes CASSEAPSNQLQHF.

In this sample, this clone turned up a few times. This sequence joins TRBV6-1 and TRBJ1-3, with no clear D. The CDR3 is 13 residues long. Looked up from germline, CDR1 is MNHNS and CDR2 is SASEGT. V was clipped by 8 bases and J by 2 bases, with 10 bases between them. The CDR3 spells CASQVVTGNTIYF. The CDR3 DNA reads TGTGCCAGCCAGGTGGTTACTGGAAACACCATATATTTT.

This chain connects TRBV10-1 to TRBJ1-1; D gene unclear. Between the trimmed V and J ends, which lost 2 bases and 0 bases, there was a span of 7 bases. The CDR3 is made up of 14 amino acids. CDR1 and CDR2 (germline): WNHNN, SYGVQD (reference sequence). CDR3 amino acids: CASSEGSMNTEAFF. The CDR3 DNA follows: TGCGCCAGCAGTGAGGGCTCCATGAACACTGAAGCTTTCTTT.

This clone rates as medium-sized. V is TRBV27 and J is TRBJ1-6, with D maybe TRBD1 (6 bases). Germline V gene data show CDR1 as MNHEY and CDR2 as SMNVEV (reference sequence). The CDR3 contains 15 residues. The germline V and J ends were trimmed by 6 bases and 6 bases, with 15 bases remaining between them. Written as DNA, the CDR3 is TGTGCCAGCAGAGGTGACAGGCTCGTTAATTCACCCCTCCACTTT. Its protein is CASRGDRLVNSPLHF.

This sequence joins TRBV20-1 and TRBJ2-1; D is uncertain. There are 12 residues in the CDR3. The germline V and J ends were trimmed by 8 bases and 6 bases, with 14 bases remaining between them. Germline-derived CDR1 and CDR2 are DFQATT and SNEGSKA (reference sequence). The CDR3 nucleotides read TGCAGTACAAACATTGGGTCCAATGAGCAGTTCTTC. Translating it yields CSTNIGSNEQFF.

In its sample, this clone is medium-sized. This rearrangement joins TRBV7-3 to TRBJ2-2; TRBD2 might be the D (6 bases). The CDR3 contains 13 residues. Germline V gene sequence: CDR1 SGHTA, CDR2 FQGTGA. V lost 5 bases and J 5 bases, leaving 9 bases between the germline ends. The CDR3 coding sequence is TGTGCCAGCAGCCCAGGGACTACCGGGGAGCTGTTTTTT. Its protein product is CASSPGTTGELFF.

This chain connects TRBV19 to TRBJ2-3; 7 bases are a match to TRBD2. The CDR3 sequence is 16 residues long. Trimming at V came to 6 bases and at J to 1 base, leaving 10 bases not matched to a gene. Germline assignment: CDR1 LNHDA and CDR2 SQIVND (reference sequence). Written as DNA, the CDR3 is TGTGCCAGTAGACCCCAGGGAGGGGTTGGCACAGATACGCAGTATTTT. Translation gives CASRPQGGVGTDTQYF.

The table lists this clone with a few counts. The chain couples TRBV6-1 to TRBJ2-1; 8 bases agree with TRBD2. Germline CDR1 MNHNS, CDR2 SASEGT. With V trimmed by 3 bases and J by 8 bases, 6 bases remained unmatched. This CDR3 has 14 residues. The CDR3 sequence: CASSDGGGMDEQFF. The CDR3 DNA reads as TGTGCCAGCAGTGACGGCGGGGGGATGGATGAGCAGTTCTTC.

This clone was counted only a few times. This rearrangement joins TRBV6-1 to TRBJ2-1, with D perhaps TRBD2 (6 bases). Germline loops: CDR1 MNHNS, CDR2 SASEGT. The CDR3 contains 15 residues. V was clipped by 7 bases and J by 0 bases, with 13 bases between them. This CDR3 is CASMEGFSSYNEQFF. CDR3 nucleotide sequence: TGTGCCAGCATGGAGGGGTTTAGCTCCTACAATGAGCAGTTCTTC.

This rearrangement joins TRBV20-1 to TRBJ2-7, with TRBD2 identical over 8 bases. The ends lost 4 bases at V and 3 bases at J; junction bases unmatched: 5. Germline V lookup: CDR1 DFQATT, CDR2 SNEGSKA (reference sequence). The CDR3 consists of 13 residues. The CDR3 region has the DNA TGCAGTGCTACCCTCACTAGCGGCTACGAGCAGTACTTC. This codes for CSATLTSGYEQYF.